One sample yielded the 21 T cell receptor beta chains listed below, sequenced in a study of T-cell reconstitution after alpha-beta-depleted transplantation in children. Unique molecular identifiers were incorporated when the TCRbeta library was constructed. TCRdb re-analysed the PCR reads in MiXCR, keeping a single row per CDR3 protein. The table lists about 610,000 distinct CDR3 sequences, roughly a tenth of them singletons, with around 4% in the top ten. The specimen comprised PBMCs from the stem cell graft donor, sampled from the stem cell graft. The origin of the receptors is a human donor who donated a stem cell graft to a child with acute myeloid leukemia.

The V call is TRBV6-2 or TRBV6-3, the J call TRBJ2-7, with TRBD2 matching over 7 bases. Germline V CDR1 and CDR2: MNHEY, SVGEGT. J lost 3 bases, V lost 4 bases, and 9 bases had no gene match. The CDR3 has 15 amino acids. The chain's CDR3 is CASSLETGGLYEQYF. The CDR3 bases are TGTGCCAGCAGTTTAGAAACGGGAGGCCTCTACGAGCAGTACTTC.

This clonotype was seen at least ten times. The chain couples TRBV10-3 to TRBJ2-7; TRBD1 aligns across 10 bases. The CDR3 runs 15 residues. Germline loops: CDR1 ENHRY, CDR2 SYGVKD. Losses at the gene ends were 5 bases for V and 5 bases for J; bases not matched to a gene: 9. The CDR3 reads CAISQTGDRGHEQYF. The CDR3 nucleotides are TGTGCCATCAGTCAAACAGGGGACAGGGGACACGAGCAGTACTTC.

Ten or more counts support this clonotype. V gene TRBV20-1 combines with J gene TRBJ2-3, with 13 bases identical to TRBD2. The V segment lost 6 bases and the J segment 11 bases; nucleotides outside the gene matches: 8. Germline V lookup: CDR1 DFQATT, CDR2 SNEGSKA (reference sequence). The CDR3 is 13 amino acids. The CDR3 region is CSALGLAGKGQYF. For the CDR3, the DNA is TGCAGTGCCCTGGGACTAGCGGGAAAGGGGCAGTATTTT.

This rearrangement joins TRBV20-1 to TRBJ2-3; 10 positions agree with TRBD2. V shed 3 bases and J 1 base; nucleotides not matched to a gene: 4. The CDR3 sequence is 15 residues long. Germline V CDR1 and CDR2: DFQATT, SNEGSKA (reference sequence). The CDR3 DNA reads TGCAGTGCTAGTCTCGGACTAGCGGGCACAGATACGCAGTATTTT. It is translated as CSASLGLAGTDTQYF.

The sample holds many counts of this clonotype. The J gene is TRBJ1-5, the V gene TRBV29-1, with TRBD1 matching 7 bases. Germline CDR1 is SQVTM and CDR2 is ANQGSEA. The CDR3 runs to 13 residues. V lost 4 bases and J lost 1; bases outside the gene matches: 1. This CDR3 reads CSVAGQSNQPQHF. The CDR3 DNA reads as TGCAGCGTTGCGGGACAGAGCAATCAGCCCCAGCATTTT. The variable domain in full, with the rest retrieved from reference TRBV29-1 and TRBJ1-5, is SAVISQKPSRDICQRGTSLTIQCQVDSQVTMMFWYRQQPGQSLTLIATANQGSEATYESGFVIDKFPISRPNLTFSTLTVSNMSPEDSSIYLCSVAGQSNQPQHFGDGTRLSIL.

This clonotype was found many times. Germline and junction disagree at one end, which may indicate a read error. This chain links TRBV5-1 with TRBJ2-7; a possible D gene is TRBD2 (6 bases). This CDR3 has 14 residues. Per the germline V gene, CDR1 is SGHRS and CDR2 is YFSETQ. The CDR3 DNA follows: TGTGCCAGCAGCTTGGGCGGGGTATTATACGAGCAGTACTTC. Encoded protein: CASSLGGVLYEQYF.

In its sample, this clonotype was seen a few times. V usage is TRBV12-3 or TRBV12-4 and J usage is TRBJ2-4; D perhaps matches TRBD2 (6 bases). The CDR3 totals 18 residues. V was cut by 3 bases and J by 4 bases, with 22 bases left in between. The CDR3 here is CASSLDISGSDFKNIQYF. CDR3 nucleotides: TGTGCCAGCAGTTTGGACATCAGCGGGTCAGACTTTAAAAACATTCAGTACTTC.

This clonotype has at least ten counts. The chain has TRBV10-3 and TRBJ2-3; 9 nucleotides agree with TRBD2. Germline V lookup: CDR1 ENHRY, CDR2 SYGVKD. The CDR3 length is 15 residues. V lost 6 bases to trimming and J lost 0 bases; unmatched junction nucleotides: 4. The CDR3 region is CAISLGTSSTDTQYF. Here the CDR3 DNA reads TGTGCCATCAGCTTGGGGACTAGCAGCACAGATACGCAGTATTTT.

This clonotype was observed a handful of times. The chain joins TRBV15 to TRBJ2-1; D ambiguous. The CDR3 spans 13 residues. Germline-derived CDR1 and CDR2 are LNHNV and YYDKDF (reference sequence). V was cut by 0 bases and J by 6 bases, with 6 bases left in between. The CDR3 spells CATSRDPSNEQFF. CDR3 bases: TGTGCCACCAGCAGAGATCCCAGCAATGAGCAGTTCTTC.

This clonotype came up a few times. The gene calls are TRBV7-3 and TRBJ2-6, with TRBD2 identical over 10 bases. Unmatched junction bases numbered 5, after V lost 0 bases and J lost 0 bases. Per the germline V gene, CDR1 is SGHTA and CDR2 is FQGTGA. The CDR3 spans 19 residues. The CDR3 is CASSLTAASGGSGANVLTF. In DNA, the CDR3 is TGTGCCAGCAGCTTAACGGCTGCTAGCGGGGGCTCTGGGGCCAACGTCCTGACTTTC.

This clonotype has a count of ten or more. The rearrangement uses TRBV27 and TRBJ2-1, with 11 bases fitting TRBD2. After removal of 8 bases from V and 6 bases from J, the junction contained 3 bases not matched to a gene. The CDR3 has 13 residues. The germline gives CDR1 MNHEY, CDR2 SMNVEV (reference sequence). CDR3 in amino acids: CASRTSGFNEQFF. The CDR3 DNA follows: TGTGCCAGCCGGACTAGCGGGTTCAATGAGCAGTTCTTC.

There are a few counts of this clonotype. The rearrangement joins TRBV5-6 to TRBJ1-1, with TRBD1 matching over 7 bases. The CDR3 is made up of 18 amino acids. Germline V gene lookup returns CDR1 SGHDT and CDR2 YYEEEE. The V gene end was trimmed by 1 base and the J gene end by 3 bases; junction bases not matched to a gene: 15. The CDR3 sequence is CASSLYGTVTPGDTEAFF. In DNA, the CDR3 is TGTGCCAGCAGCTTGTACGGGACAGTAACTCCCGGGGACACTGAAGCTTTCTTT. Variable domain in full (rest from reference TRBV5-6 and TRBJ1-1): DAGVTQSPTHLIKTRGQQVTLRCSPKSGHDTVSWYQQALGQGPQFIFQYYEEEERQRGNFPDRFSGHQFPNYSSELNVNALLLGDSALYLCASSLYGTVTPGDTEAFFGQGTRLTVV.

V and J are TRBV6-2 or TRBV6-3 and TRBJ2-5; D possibly corresponds to TRBD1 (5 bases). Trimming removed 6 bases from V and 7 bases from J, with 18 bases in between. This CDR3 contains 14 residues. CDR1 and CDR2 from the germline V gene are MNHEY and SVGEGT. The CDR3, as DNA: TGTGCCAGCAGGACCGTCACACAGGTGATGACCCAGTACTTC. Encoded protein: CASRTVTQVMTQYF.

This sequence joins TRBV29-1 and TRBJ2-3; 13 bases are a match to TRBD2. Germline values: CDR1 SQVTM, CDR2 ANQGSEA. The length of the CDR3 is 16 residues. J lost 0 bases, V lost 6 bases, and 6 bases had no gene match. Here the CDR3 reads CSVTTSGRTSTDTQYF. The DNA for the CDR3 is TGCAGCGTCACGACTAGCGGGAGGACTAGCACAGATACGCAGTATTTT.

V is TRBV12-3 or TRBV12-4 and J is TRBJ2-1; TRBD2 agrees at 8 bases. CDR3 length: 15 residues. The junction had 7 bases not matched to a gene; V was cut back by 8 bases and J by 1 base. DNA of the CDR3: TGTGCCAGCCTCTTTAGCGGGACGTCCTACAATGAGCAGTTCTTC. Translation: CASLFSGTSYNEQFF.

This clonotype was counted between two and nine times. The chain is built from TRBV20-1 and TRBJ1-1; D gene uncertain. This CDR3 region has 12 residues. Looked up from germline, CDR1 is DFQATT and CDR2 is SNEGSKA (reference sequence). The CDR3 DNA is TGCAGCGAGAGGGCCTGGGACACTGAAGCTTTCTTT. It specifies CSERAWDTEAFF.

This clonotype appeared many times. The chain combines TRBV7-2 with TRBJ2-7; weak D call: TRBD1 (5 bases). V was cut by 1 base and J by 7 bases, with 8 bases left in between. The CDR3 has 12 amino acids. CDR1 is SGHTA and CDR2 is FQGNSA in the germline V gene. The DNA of the CDR3 is TGTGCCAGCAGCTTAGAGGGGTGGGAGCAGTACTTC. It specifies CASSLEGWEQYF.

The V gene is TRBV7-3, the J gene TRBJ1-2, with D maybe TRBD1 (5 bases). Germline V lookup: CDR1 SGHTA, CDR2 FQGTGA. The CDR3 has 14 amino acids. V was pared by 2 bases and J by 8 bases, with 15 bases between. This chain's CDR3 is CASSLQGRGEGYTF. The CDR3 DNA reads TGTGCCAGCAGCTTACAGGGTCGAGGAGAGGGCTACACCTTC.

This sequence joins TRBV5-1 and TRBJ2-5, with 8 positions matching TRBD2. With V trimmed by 4 bases and J by 1 base, 12 bases remained unmatched. The germline CDR1 and CDR2 sequences are SGHRS and YFSETQ. The CDR3 is 17 residues long. The CDR3 protein is CASSQAGVGVFQETQYF. The DNA for the CDR3 is TGCGCCAGCAGCCAAGCGGGAGTCGGTGTTTTCCAAGAGACCCAGTACTTC.

A word on this clonotype: A read error may explain this, as a much larger clone is one base away. The CDR3 does not close with the conserved phenylalanine or tryptophan, likely indicating a read error. This chain joins TRBV27 and TRBJ1-5; D is possibly TRBD1 (5 bases). Trimming took 7 bases from V and 6 from J, leaving 13 bases between them. Germline-derived CDR1 and CDR2 are MNHEY and SMNVEV (reference sequence). This CDR3 comprises 13 residues. The CDR3 loop is CASNSGQGQPQHI. The CDR3 coding sequence is TGTGCCAGCAATTCGGGTCAGGGTCAGCCCCAGCATATT.

The chain couples TRBV3-1 to TRBJ2-1; D remains ambiguous. The CDR3 sequence is 14 residues long. Per the germline V gene, CDR1 is LGHDT and CDR2 is YNNKEL (reference sequence). Trimming removed 0 bases from V and 15 bases from J, with 18 bases in between. The CDR3 spells CASSQDLLALFRFF. The CDR3 DNA reads TGTGCCAGCAGCCAAGATCTATTGGCCCTCTTTCGGTTCTTC.